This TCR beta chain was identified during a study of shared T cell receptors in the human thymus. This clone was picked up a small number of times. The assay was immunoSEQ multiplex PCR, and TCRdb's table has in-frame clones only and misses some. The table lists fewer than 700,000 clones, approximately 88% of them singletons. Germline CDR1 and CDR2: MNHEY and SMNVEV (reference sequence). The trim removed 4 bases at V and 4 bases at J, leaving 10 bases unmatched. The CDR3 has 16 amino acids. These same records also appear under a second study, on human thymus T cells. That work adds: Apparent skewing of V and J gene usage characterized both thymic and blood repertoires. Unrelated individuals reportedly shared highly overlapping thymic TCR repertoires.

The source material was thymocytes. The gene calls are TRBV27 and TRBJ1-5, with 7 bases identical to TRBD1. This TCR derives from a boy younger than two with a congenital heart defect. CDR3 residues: CASSSTPGTENQPQHF. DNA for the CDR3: TGTGCCAGCAGTTCGACGCCCGGGACAGAGAATCAGCCCCAGCATTTT.